The sample holds many counts of the clone carrying this T cell receptor beta chain. The antigen is not known. Each CDR3 protein is one row after TCRdb ran MiXCR on the RT-PCR reads. This sample carries 150,000 or so distinct CDR3 sequences, roughly 11% of them seen once, and the ten largest clones take roughly 12%. The source of the sample is a study of response to subunit inactivated influenza vaccine. General study findings and limits: The authors put forward the suggestion that each seasonal influenza vaccination may bring in only a limited number of new T cells.

The germline V gene has CDR1 KGHDR and CDR2 SFDVKD. J gave up 0 bases and V 4 bases, and 14 bases lay outside the gene matches. The length of the CDR3 is 19 residues. The sequence was obtained from a middle-aged man who received an inactivated influenza vaccine. Source: non-naive T cells sorted from PBMCs, taken around seven weeks after vaccination. This rearrangement joins TRBV24-1 to TRBJ2-3; TRBD1 matches at 8 bases. CDR3 sequence: CATSELGRGQGLSTDTQYF. CDR3 coding DNA: TGTGCCACCAGTGAGCTGGGCAGGGGGCAAGGGTTGAGCACAGATACGCAGTATTTT.